Below are 32 T cell receptor beta chains sequenced from a single sample in a study of T cell responses to AZD1222 COVID-19 vaccine. Assay: immunoSEQ multiplex PCR; the TCRdb copy retains only in-frame clones and omits some. This table has 100,000 to 150,000 clones, under 90% appearing once. The specimen was peripheral blood, collected on day 0 of AZD1222 vaccination. These receptors were taken from an adult in good health.

The chain has TRBV6-2 or TRBV6-3 and TRBJ1-2, with D unclear. V shed 2 bases and J shed 4 bases, with 11 bases lying between them. The CDR3 length is 14 residues. CDR1 and CDR2 from the germline V gene are MNHEY and SVGEGT. The CDR3, as DNA: TGTGCCAGCAGTTACCCCCCCGGGTCCTATGGCTACACCTTC. This sequence encodes CASSYPPGSYGYTF.

V and J are TRBV7-2 and TRBJ2-7; TRBD1 aligns across 7 bases. The germline gives CDR1 SGHTA, CDR2 FQGNSA. After removal of 7 bases from V and 5 bases from J, the junction contained 17 bases not matched to a gene. This CDR3 contains 16 residues. CDR3 region: CASTLGDSPQGDEQYF. Written as DNA, the CDR3 is TGTGCCAGCACCCTAGGGGACAGCCCCCAAGGTGACGAGCAGTACTTC.

The J gene is TRBJ1-6, the V gene TRBV14; TRBD1 matches 7 bases. The junction had 12 bases not matched to a gene; V was cut back by 1 base and J by 12 bases. This CDR3 region has 16 residues. The germline V gene has CDR1 SGHDN and CDR2 FVKESK. The CDR3 coding sequence is TGTGCCAGCAGCCAAGGGACCGGGACAGCCATCCTACCCCTCCACTTT. This sequence encodes CASSQGTGTAILPLHF.

The chain links TRBV6-6 to TRBJ2-7, with D perhaps matching TRBD1 or TRBD2 (5 bases each). Deletions cut 2 bases from V and 3 bases from J, with 11 bases between. In germline, CDR1 is MNHNY, CDR2 SVGAGI (reference sequence). There are 14 residues in the CDR3. In DNA, the CDR3 is TGTGCCAGCAGTTACGCCCGGGACGGCTACGAGCAGTACTTC. Residues: CASSYARDGYEQYF.

This clone was recorded once. V gene TRBV29-1 combines with J gene TRBJ2-7; D is uncertain. The CDR3 covers 14 residues. V was pared by 0 bases and J by 5 bases, with 14 bases between. The germline V gene encodes CDR1 SQVTM and CDR2 ANQGSEA. CDR3 protein: CSVEDPQRPNEQYF. CDR3 bases: TGCAGCGTTGAAGATCCCCAGAGACCAAACGAGCAGTACTTC.

In this sample, this clone turned up a few times. The chain recombines TRBV29-1 with TRBJ1-4; a possible D gene is TRBD1 (5 bases). V was pared by 7 bases and J by 0 bases, with 15 bases between. CDR3 length: 15 residues. The germline V gene has CDR1 SQVTM and CDR2 ANQGSEA. The CDR3 region is CSALDTETTNEKLFF. CDR3 coding DNA: TGCAGCGCCTTGGACACAGAAACAACTAATGAAAAACTGTTTTTT.

This sequence joins TRBV2 and TRBJ1-6; 8 bases align to TRBD1. The germline V gene has CDR1 SNHLY and CDR2 FYNNEI. CDR3 length: 15 amino acids. J gave up 8 bases and V 5 bases, and 8 bases lay outside the gene matches. This chain's CDR3 is CASSPRDRNYSPLHF. As DNA, the CDR3 is TGTGCCAGCAGTCCACGGGACAGGAACTATTCACCCCTCCACTTT.

This clone was seen once. The chain is built from TRBV27 and TRBJ1-5; no clear D gene. CDR3 size: 17 residues. Looked up from germline, CDR1 is MNHEY and CDR2 is SMNVEV (reference sequence). The V gene lost 2 bases and the J gene lost 2 bases, with 16 bases spanning the gap. The chain's CDR3 is CASSLSPTLEGNQPQHF. As DNA, the CDR3 is TGTGCCAGCAGTTTAAGCCCGACCCTGGAAGGCAATCAGCCCCAGCATTTT.

The chain carries TRBV11-2 and TRBJ1-4; D may be TRBD1 (5 bases). V lost 4 bases and J lost 5, with 11 bases in between. This CDR3 contains 14 residues. Germline V CDR1 and CDR2: SGHAT, FQNNGV. This CDR3 is CASSSGRTNEKLFF. CDR3 nucleotides: TGTGCCAGCAGCTCCGGACGGACAAATGAAAAACTGTTTTTT.

The chain is built from TRBV2 and TRBJ2-7; D tentatively reads TRBD1 or TRBD2 (5 bases each). The CDR3 spans 12 residues. Deletions cut 4 bases from V and 4 bases from J, with 8 bases between. Germline CDR1 SNHLY, CDR2 FYNNEI. CDR3 in DNA: TGTGCCAGCAGTGGGGACGGGTACGAGCAGTACTTC. It specifies CASSGDGYEQYF.

About this clone: An end of the junction differs from the germline gene, which may be a read error. This chain links TRBV29-1 with TRBJ1-6; no clear D. The V gene's germline CDR1 is SQVTM and CDR2 ANQGSEA. This CDR3 contains 13 residues. The DNA of the CDR3 is TGCAACGTTAGGTACAGCTATAATTCACCCCTCCACTTT. It codes for CNVRYSYNSPLHF.

The genes are TRBV19 and TRBJ2-7; TRBD1 is a possible D gene (5 bases). CDR3 length: 16 residues. Trimming removed 4 bases at V and 2 bases at J, with 18 bases between. CDR1 LNHDA and CDR2 SQIVND come from the germline V gene (reference sequence). The CDR3 nucleotides read TGTGCCAGTAGTACCGAAGGGGTAGGTAATCCCTACGAGCAGTACTTC. Protein sequence: CASSTEGVGNPYEQYF.

The chain couples TRBV5-1 to TRBJ2-5, with 8 bases identical to TRBD2. Germline lookup yields CDR1 SGHRS and CDR2 YFSETQ. Germline trimming cut 3 bases from V and 3 bases from J; bases unmatched to any gene: 1. The CDR3 is made up of 13 amino acids. The CDR3, as DNA: TGCGCCAGCAGCTCACTAGCGGAAGAGACCCAGTACTTC. Its protein is CASSSLAEETQYF.

This chain joins TRBV28 and TRBJ1-2; D gene unclear. The CDR3 contains 11 residues. The germline V gene has CDR1 MDHEN and CDR2 SYDVKM. DNA of the CDR3: TGTGCAGGGCGCGCTAACTATGGCTACACCTTC. It specifies CAGRANYGYTF.

In nucleotides, the CDR3 is TGTGCCACCAGCGCTGGGGGACAGTTTAGCAATCAGCCCCAGCATTTT. Residues: CATSAGGQFSNQPQHF. The J gene is TRBJ1-5, the V gene TRBV24-1; 7 bases agree with TRBD1. CDR3 size: 16 residues. Trimming at V came to 7 bases and at J to 0 bases, leaving 8 bases not matched to a gene. CDR1 and CDR2 (germline): KGHDR, SFDVKD.

V usage is TRBV27 and J usage is TRBJ1-2; 8 nucleotides agree with TRBD1. This CDR3 has 15 amino acids. The germline V gene has CDR1 MNHEY and CDR2 SMNVEV (reference sequence). Losses at the gene ends were 4 bases for V and 0 bases for J; bases not matched to a gene: 4. The CDR3: CASSSRTGSNYGYTF. CDR3 coding DNA: TGTGCCAGCAGTTCCCGGACAGGGTCTAACTATGGCTACACCTTC.

This rearrangement joins TRBV7-6 to TRBJ1-1, with TRBD1 identical over 7 bases. The junction had 10 bases not matched to a gene; V was cut back by 5 bases and J by 7 bases. The CDR3 is made up of 14 amino acids. The V gene's germline CDR1 is SGHVS and CDR2 FNYEAQ. The CDR3 reads CASSQDRDLGEAFF. DNA of the CDR3: TGTGCCAGCAGCCAAGACAGGGATCTAGGTGAAGCTTTCTTT.

The genes are TRBV18 and TRBJ1-3; no clear D gene. Trimming pared 3 bases from V and 0 bases from J, leaving 12 bases between. Germline V gene lookup returns CDR1 KGHSH and CDR2 LQKENI. The CDR3 length is 16 residues. The CDR3 nucleotides read TGTGCCAGCTCACCGCGAGAGAAGAGCTCTGGAAACACCATATATTTT. It codes for CASSPREKSSGNTIYF.

The chain recombines TRBV11-2 with TRBJ2-1; D possibly matches TRBD1 or TRBD2 (5 bases each). Deletions cut 7 bases from V and 0 bases from J, with 19 bases between. The CDR3 contains 17 residues. CDR1 is SGHAT, CDR2 FQNNGV, per germline. CDR3 sequence reads: CASTVGDGRSSYNEQFF. DNA of the CDR3: TGTGCCAGCACCGTGGGGGACGGCAGGAGCTCCTACAATGAGCAGTTCTTC.

The chain couples TRBV12-3 or TRBV12-4 to TRBJ1-1; D is uncertain. CDR3 size: 12 residues. V gave up 3 bases and J gave up 4 bases, with 6 bases separating them. CDR3 sequence: CASSLLSTEAFF. The CDR3 DNA reads as TGTGCCAGCAGTTTGTTGAGCACTGAAGCTTTCTTT.

Here the CDR3 DNA reads TGTGCCAGCAGGTTGGACTCTGGAAACACCATATATTTT. It specifies CASRLDSGNTIYF. The rearrangement links TRBV6-5 to TRBJ1-3; D call uncertain. This CDR3 region has 13 residues. The V gene's germline CDR1 is MNHEY and CDR2 SVGAGI. The V gene lost 6 bases and the J gene lost 0 bases, with 6 bases spanning the gap.

This rearrangement joins TRBV14 to TRBJ1-2, with 8 nucleotides matching TRBD1. CDR1 and CDR2 from the germline V gene are SGHDN and FVKESK. V lost 4 bases and J lost 5; bases outside the gene matches: 6. The CDR3 has 14 amino acids. Here the CDR3 DNA reads TGTGCCAGCAGCCCCCGGGACAGGCTGTATGGCTACACCTTC. Translating gives CASSPRDRLYGYTF. Full variable domain (remainder filled in from reference TRBV14 and TRBJ1-2): EAGVTQFPSHSVIEKGQTVTLRCDPISGHDNLYWYRRVMGKEIKFLLHFVKESKQDESGMPNNRFLAERTGGTYSTLKVQPAELEDSGVYFCASSPRDRLYGYTFGSGTRLTVV.

This chain joins TRBV28 and TRBJ1-1; unclear D gene. This CDR3 spans 13 amino acids. Germline V gives CDR1 MDHEN, CDR2 SYDVKM. Trimming cost V 3 bases and J 8 bases, with 13 bases left between them. CDR3 in DNA: TGTGCCAGCAGTTTTAGGGCCCCGGGCGAAGCTTTCTTT. Translation: CASSFRAPGEAFF.

A few counts support this clone. The rearrangement links TRBV3-1 (or the pseudogene TRBV3-2) to TRBJ1-2; a weak D match, TRBD1 (5 bases). Germline CDR1 LGHDT, CDR2 YNNKEL (reference sequence). V gave up 4 bases and J gave up 3 bases, with 12 bases separating them. The CDR3 has 14 residues. Written as DNA, the CDR3 is TGTGCCAGCAGCCTCCATGGGGCGGACTATGGCTACACCTTC. As protein: CASSLHGADYGYTF.

There are a few counts of this clone. This chain links TRBV6-4 with TRBJ1-6, with 7 bases identical to TRBD1. In germline, CDR1 is MRHNA, CDR2 SNTAGT. The J segment lost 9 bases and the V segment lost 5 bases, leaving 7 bases of the junction unmatched. This CDR3 has 14 amino acids. CDR3 DNA sequence: TGTGCCAGCAGTCCCCAGGGGGAGGGTTCACCCCTCCACTTT. Amino acids: CASSPQGEGSPLHF.

This chain joins TRBV27 and TRBJ1-4; TRBD1 aligns across 10 bases. This CDR3 contains 15 residues. V was clipped by 2 bases and J by 7 bases; unmatched bases: 4. CDR1 is MNHEY, CDR2 SMNVEV, per germline (reference sequence). The CDR3 region is CASSLDRGRGEKLFF. CDR3 DNA: TGTGCCAGCAGTTTAGACAGGGGGCGGGGTGAAAAACTGTTTTTT.

This clone was recorded only once. This chain joins TRBV4-3 and TRBJ2-2, with 9 positions matching TRBD2. CDR1 and CDR2 from the germline V gene are LGHNA and YSLEER. The J segment lost 5 bases and the V segment lost 0 bases, leaving 4 bases of the junction unmatched. The CDR3 length is 16 residues. The CDR3: CASSQERGGGTGELFF. The DNA of the CDR3 is TGCGCCAGCAGCCAAGAGCGGGGGGGCGGGACCGGGGAGCTGTTTTTT.

The V gene is TRBV6-5, the J gene TRBJ1-2; TRBD1 is a possible D gene (6 bases). Looked up from germline, CDR1 is MNHEY and CDR2 is SVGAGI. There are 15 residues in the CDR3. Trimming took 2 bases from V and 6 from J, leaving 16 bases between them. Here the CDR3 DNA reads TGTGCCAGCAGTTACACCACGACAGGTGCCAATGGCTACACCTTC. This gives the protein CASSYTTTGANGYTF.

V is TRBV29-1 and J is TRBJ1-4, with TRBD1 matching 7 bases. V lost 6 bases and J lost 5; bases outside the gene matches: 6. This CDR3 spans 13 amino acids. CDR1 SQVTM and CDR2 ANQGSEA come from the germline V gene. CDR3 region: CSVEQGSNEKLFF. In nucleotides, the CDR3 is TGCAGCGTCGAACAGGGGTCAAATGAAAAACTGTTTTTT.

This chain uses TRBV6-5 with TRBJ2-3; D is uncertain. The germline V gene encodes CDR1 MNHEY and CDR2 SVGAGI. The CDR3 is 15 amino acids. Trimming shortened V by 2 bases and J by 2 bases, and 11 bases separated the two germline ends. The CDR3 bases are TGTGCCAGCAGTTACAGAAGAGGTCTCACAGATACGCAGTATTTT. Its translation is CASSYRRGLTDTQYF.

This chain connects TRBV10-1 to TRBJ1-6; no definite D call. The length of the CDR3 is 12 residues. V was shortened by 5 bases and J by 7 bases, with 6 bases between the two germline ends. Germline lookup yields CDR1 WNHNN and CDR2 SYGVQD (reference sequence). The CDR3 bases are TGCGCCAGCAGTCTACCGAATTCACCCCTCCACTTT. Translated, it gives CASSLPNSPLHF.

The gene calls are TRBV5-4 and TRBJ2-3, with D possibly TRBD2 on 6 matching bases. CDR1 is SGHNT and CDR2 is YYREEE in the germline V gene (reference sequence). This CDR3 comprises 15 residues. Trimming shortened V by 0 bases and J by 2 bases, and 10 bases separated the two germline ends. The DNA for the CDR3 is TGTGCCAGCAGCTTGGGCGGGGCGATCACAGATACGCAGTATTTT. Amino acid sequence: CASSLGGAITDTQYF.